Listed here is a single T cell receptor beta chain. This CDR3 has 16 amino acids. In germline, CDR1 is SGHVS, CDR2 FNYEAQ. Trimming removed 3 bases from V and 8 bases from J; junction bases left unmatched: 15. The sample comes from a study of T cell repertoires in cytomegalovirus infection. One entry per CDR3 protein results from TCRdb running MiXCR on the reads. This repertoire shows under 250,000 distinct CDR3 sequences, 5% to 8.5% found once; its top ten account for around 6%. The sample was PBMCs. The V and J genes are TRBV7-6 and TRBJ1-2; 7 nucleotides align to TRBD1. The sequence came from a human donor in good health (CMV status not recorded). Some clones in this sample may be carry-over from other donors' samples. CDR3 coding DNA: TGTGCCAGCAGCTTTCTGGACAGGCCGCCAAATCAAGGCTACACCTTC. Translated, it gives CASSFLDRPPNQGYTF. Full variable domain (missing parts from reference TRBV7-6 and TRBJ1-2): GAGVSQSPRYKVTKRGQDVALRCDPISGHVSLYWYRQALGQGPEFLTYFNYEAQQDKSGLPNDRFSAERPEGSISTLTIQRTEQRDSAMYRCASSFLDRPPNQGYTFGSGTRLTVV.